These 26 T cell receptor beta chains were all obtained from the same sample, sequenced in a study of CD8+ T cells in alopecia areata. Following extraction, RNA underwent reverse transcription to cDNA, which served as the sequencing template. Sequenced by immunoSEQ multiplex PCR; TCRdb stores in-frame clones only, minus some. Among some 180,000 clones listed, about 51% were seen once. Treatment reported: oral pan-JAK inhibitor, 5-10 mg twice daily. Source: CD8+ T cells sorted from blood, taken at week 52, from a patient treated with tofacitinib. The receptors here all came from a human donor with alopecia areata.

Only a few counts were recorded for this clone. The chain combines TRBV14 with TRBJ1-2, with D possibly TRBD1 on 5 matching bases. CDR1 SGHDN and CDR2 FVKESK come from the germline V gene. V gave up 4 bases and J gave up 7 bases, with 22 bases separating them. The CDR3 has 16 residues. The CDR3 protein is CASSPSAGTVYGGYTF. The CDR3 bases are TGTGCCAGCAGCCCATCGGCCGGGACCGTGTACGGTGGCTACACCTTC.

J is TRBJ1-6 and V is TRBV6-1; D is unresolved. The V and J ends lost 6 bases and 7 bases respectively, with 13 bases between them. The CDR3 length is 14 residues. Germline CDR1 is MNHNS and CDR2 is SASEGT. As DNA, the CDR3 is TGTGCCAGCAGCGGTGGTGCGGGGAATTCACCCCTCCACTTT. As protein: CASSGGAGNSPLHF.

The V call is TRBV5-1, the J call TRBJ1-1, with no clear D. Germline V CDR1 and CDR2: SGHRS, YFSETQ. V shed 4 bases and J shed 11 bases, with 24 bases lying between them. The CDR3 has 15 amino acids. The DNA of the CDR3 is TGCGCCAGCAGCAAAGAAGGAATAATCGGCGTTGGGGCTTTCTTT. Translation gives CASSKEGIIGVGAFF.

The gene calls are TRBV4-2 and TRBJ2-7, with D tentatively TRBD1 (5 bases). The germline CDR1 and CDR2 sequences are LGHNA and YNFKEQ. The CDR3 covers 14 residues. V was pared by 5 bases and J by 2 bases, with 13 bases between. The CDR3 DNA reads TGTGCCAGCAGCTTTGGAAGGGGTCCCTACGAGCAGTACTTC. Amino acid sequence: CASSFGRGPYEQYF.

The chain joins TRBV2 to TRBJ1-6; D not resolved. The CDR3 loop spans 12 amino acids. Germline lookup yields CDR1 SNHLY and CDR2 FYNNEI. V was trimmed by 1 base and J by 7 bases, leaving 2 bases between them. The CDR3 DNA sequence: TGTGCCAGCAGTGAAGGAAATTCACCCCTCCACTTT. It is translated as CASSEGNSPLHF.

Worth noting for this clone: In the same sample, other DNA sequences code for this CDR3. The gene calls are TRBV29-1 and TRBJ2-2; 8 bases match TRBD1. Germline CDR1 SQVTM, CDR2 ANQGSEA. The CDR3 covers 13 residues. The trim removed 6 bases at V and 1 base at J, leaving 1 base unmatched. CDR3 loop: CSVDRENTGELFF. The CDR3 nucleotides read TGCAGCGTGGACAGGGAGAACACCGGGGAGCTGTTTTTT.

The rearrangement uses TRBV27 and TRBJ1-2; D possibly corresponds to TRBD1 (5 bases). This CDR3 region has 13 residues. Germline CDR1 is MNHEY and CDR2 is SMNVEV (reference sequence). Trimming removed 5 bases at V and 6 bases at J, with 13 bases between. The CDR3 loop reads CASSPGLGDGYTF. The CDR3 DNA reads TGTGCCAGCAGTCCCGGGTTGGGGGATGGCTACACCTTC.

The chain links TRBV15 to TRBJ1-2; D not resolved. V lost 2 bases, J lost 4 bases, and 11 bases lay in between. This CDR3 is 14 amino acids long. Germline V gene lookup returns CDR1 LNHNV and CDR2 YYDKDF (reference sequence). The CDR3 loop is CATSRPPGSYGYTF. The CDR3 nucleotides are TGTGCCACCAGCAGACCGCCGGGCAGCTATGGCTACACCTTC.

The rearrangement links TRBV13 to TRBJ1-1; no reliable D call. V lost 6 bases, J lost 7 bases, and 15 bases lay in between. The CDR3 is made up of 13 amino acids. Per the germline V gene, CDR1 is PRHDT and CDR2 is FYEKMQ (reference sequence). DNA of the CDR3: TGTGCCAGCAGTCTAGAGAGCAGTGATGAAGCTTTCTTT. This codes for CASSLESSDEAFF.

This rearrangement joins TRBV19 to TRBJ1-5; D ambiguous. The V end was cut by 3 bases, the J end by 9 bases, with 9 bases between. Germline values: CDR1 LNHDA, CDR2 SQIVND (reference sequence). The CDR3 runs to 12 residues. The DNA of the CDR3 is TGTGCCAGTAGTATGGTAGCGAGGCCCCAGCATTTT. Translated, it gives CASSMVARPQHF.

V is TRBV11-1 and J is TRBJ2-1; 10 positions agree with TRBD2. CDR1 SGHAT and CDR2 FQDESV come from the germline V gene (reference sequence). CDR3 length: 16 amino acids. After removal of 1 base from V and 6 bases from J, the junction contained 6 bases not matched to a gene. The CDR3 spells CASSLEGTSEFNEQFF. Here the CDR3 DNA reads TGTGCCAGCAGCTTAGAAGGGACTAGCGAATTCAATGAGCAGTTCTTC.

The chain uses TRBV30 and TRBJ1-1, with a weak D call TRBD1 (6 bases). V lost 2 bases and J lost 3, with 16 bases in between. Germline V gene lookup returns CDR1 GTSNPN and CDR2 SVGIG (reference sequence). The CDR3 loop spans 15 amino acids. The DNA for the CDR3 is TGTGCCTGGAGTCGCGGGCGGGGGGCGTACACTGAAGCTTTCTTT. This translates into CAWSRGRGAYTEAFF.

The table lists this clone with a count of one. V gene TRBV27 combines with J gene TRBJ1-1, with 9 bases that match TRBD1. Trimming cost V 0 bases and J 6 bases; bases outside gene matches: 8. This CDR3 region has 16 residues. Germline lookup yields CDR1 MNHEY and CDR2 SMNVEV (reference sequence). CDR3 DNA: TGTGCCAGCAGTTTATCATCCGGGACAGGGATACCTGAAGCTTTCTTT. Protein sequence: CASSLSSGTGIPEAFF.

This clone came up a few times. The chain is built from TRBV29-1 and TRBJ1-3, with 9 bases that match TRBD1. In germline, CDR1 is SQVTM, CDR2 ANQGSEA. CDR3 length: 16 residues. V dropped 6 bases and J dropped 0; count of bases not matched to a gene: 9. CDR3 sequence (DNA): TGCAGCGTCATCTGGGGACAGGGAAACTCTGGAAACACCATATATTTT. Amino acid sequence: CSVIWGQGNSGNTIYF.

The V call is TRBV30, the J call TRBJ1-4, with a tentative D call TRBD1 (5 bases). CDR1 and CDR2 from the germline V gene are GTSNPN and SVGIG (reference sequence). Trimming removed 1 base from V and 1 base from J, with 10 bases in between. The CDR3 runs 15 residues. The CDR3 sequence: CAWSGWRGTNEKLFF. Here the CDR3 DNA reads TGTGCCTGGAGTGGATGGAGGGGAACTAATGAAAAACTGTTTTTT. The whole variable domain, remainder taken from reference TRBV30 and TRBJ1-4, is SQTIHQWPATLVQPVGSPLSLECTVEGTSNPNLYWYRQAAGRGLQLLFYSVGIGQISSEVPQNLSASRPQDRQFILSSKKLLLSDSGFYLCAWSGWRGTNEKLFFGSGTQLSVL.

This clone was counted a few times. The rearrangement uses TRBV9 and TRBJ2-1, with D maybe TRBD1 (6 bases). Trimming shortened V by 5 bases and J by 8 bases, and 14 bases separated the two germline ends. The CDR3 runs to 13 residues. Germline CDR1 and CDR2: SGDLS and YYNGEE. The CDR3 loop reads CASSRNTGYEQFF. CDR3 bases: TGTGCCAGCAGTCGCAATACAGGGTATGAGCAGTTCTTC.

The rearrangement uses TRBV27 and TRBJ2-5; possible D gene TRBD1, 6 bases. The CDR3 length is 14 residues. Germline CDR1 is MNHEY and CDR2 is SMNVEV (reference sequence). V was pared by 1 base and J by 2 bases, with 8 bases between. The CDR3 coding sequence is TGTGCCAGCAGTTTATGGCAGGGGCAAGAGACCCAGTACTTC. Encoded protein: CASSLWQGQETQYF.

V is TRBV6-5 and J is TRBJ2-3; D is perhaps TRBD1 (6 bases). V lost 5 bases to trimming and J lost 11 bases, with 17 bases between them. Germline V gene data show CDR1 as MNHEY and CDR2 as SVGAGI. CDR3 length: 13 amino acids. As DNA, the CDR3 is TGTGCCAGCAGTCCCTACGACAGGTTGAAGCAGTATTTT. Its translation is CASSPYDRLKQYF.

The chain couples TRBV5-6 to TRBJ2-7, with D perhaps matching TRBD1 or TRBD2 (5 bases each). Trimming removed 0 bases at V and 7 bases at J, with 17 bases between. CDR1 and CDR2 (germline): SGHDT, YYEEEE. The CDR3 is 15 amino acids. The chain's CDR3 is CASSLAGTVNGEQYF. For the CDR3, the DNA is TGTGCCAGCAGCTTGGCAGGGACGGTGAATGGTGAGCAGTACTTC.

Only one count was recorded for this clone. The CDR3 here is CASSRAGSGDTQYF. Written as DNA, the CDR3 is TGTGCCAGCAGCCGAGCGGGGTCGGGAGATACGCAGTATTTT. The rearrangement uses TRBV13 and TRBJ2-3, with TRBD2 matching over 7 bases. Unmatched junction bases numbered 7, after V lost 5 bases and J lost 5 bases. This CDR3 spans 14 amino acids. CDR1 and CDR2 from the germline V gene are PRHDT and FYEKMQ (reference sequence).

DNA of the CDR3: TGTGCCAGCAGCCATGCCTGGGGACAAGAAAAACTGTTTTTT. This translates into CASSHAWGQEKLFF. V and J are TRBV5-6 and TRBJ1-4, with D tentatively TRBD1 (6 bases). This CDR3 has 14 residues. V was clipped by 4 bases and J by 8 bases, with 15 bases between them. Germline V CDR1 and CDR2: SGHDT, YYEEEE.

The chain carries TRBV29-1 and TRBJ2-7, with D possibly matching TRBD2 (6 bases). Germline V CDR1 and CDR2: SQVTM, ANQGSEA. V was pared by 7 bases and J by 0 bases, with 16 bases between. The CDR3 sequence is 14 residues long. The CDR3 is CSGGETWSSYEQYF. Here the CDR3 DNA reads TGCAGCGGGGGGGAAACTTGGAGCTCCTACGAGCAGTACTTC.

The rearrangement uses TRBV5-1 and TRBJ2-2; D may be TRBD2 (6 bases). Trimming took 0 bases from V and 2 from J, leaving 14 bases between them. This CDR3 is built from 17 residues. CDR1 is SGHRS, CDR2 YFSETQ, per germline. Here the CDR3 reads CASSLGRGLVNTGELFF. CDR3 sequence (DNA): TGCGCCAGCAGCTTGGGCCGGGGACTCGTAAACACCGGGGAGCTGTTTTTT.

The chain links TRBV5-1 to TRBJ2-5, with unresolved D. CDR1 is SGHRS and CDR2 is YFSETQ in the germline V gene. The V and J ends lost 4 bases and 4 bases respectively, with 14 bases between them. The CDR3 covers 14 residues. The CDR3 is CASSKDALGETQYF. The CDR3 DNA sequence: TGCGCCAGCAGCAAGGATGCCCTGGGAGAGACCCAGTACTTC.

The V and J genes are TRBV5-6 and TRBJ1-2; no definite D call. V lost 0 bases to trimming and J lost 4 bases, with 4 bases between them. There are 12 residues in the CDR3. Germline V lookup: CDR1 SGHDT, CDR2 YYEEEE. This chain's CDR3 is CASSLVSYGYTF. In DNA form, the CDR3 reads TGTGCCAGCAGCTTGGTGAGCTATGGCTACACCTTC.

The CDR3 loop reads CASSLGTHPGYGYTF. CDR3 bases: TGTGCCAGCAGTTTGGGGACTCACCCCGGCTATGGCTACACCTTC. The rearrangement uses TRBV27 and TRBJ1-2; a possible D gene is TRBD1 (5 bases). The CDR3 has 15 amino acids. CDR1 is MNHEY and CDR2 is SMNVEV in the germline V gene (reference sequence). V was cut by 3 bases and J by 4 bases, with 15 bases left in between.